The present T cell receptor beta chain was sequenced within a study of CD8 T cells in Susac syndrome (dated by TCRdb to 2018 to 2020). Looking at the study overall: Whether CD8+ T cell activation and differentiation in Susac syndrome was antigen driven was tested using repertoire sequencing. The investigation overall reported the following: The number of individuals in the TCR sequencing and HLA analysis was acknowledged as relatively small.

Worth noting for this clonotype: No cognate antigen has been identified for it. Base qualities were left out, and no much larger clone turns up one base away.

From its cysteine to its phenylalanine, the CDR3 spans 16 amino acids. Of all the DNA, just the CDR3 is kept, 48 bases in frame from base 1. Cut back by 5 bases and 8 bases, the V and J ends lie 24 bases apart. CDR1 is given as SGHAT and CDR2 as FQNNGV, both from the germline V gene. Peripheral blood CD8+ and CD4+ T cells from healthy donors, Susac syndrome patients and multiple sclerosis patients were profiled by high-throughput TCR beta sequencing. Multiple sclerosis controls were treatment-naive patients with stable or active relapsing-remitting disease fulfilling revised McDonald criteria. CD8+ TEMRA cells were enriched by FACS, while bulk CD8+ and CD4+ T cells were purified by magnetic negative isolation. Blood was drawn into EDTA tubes, processed within 24 hours, and PBMCs were isolated by density gradient centrifugation. PBMCs intended for TCR sequencing were frozen in liquid nitrogen and were later thawed in a 37 degrees C water bath. The sorted or isolated CD4+, CD8+ and CD8+ TEMRA cells reached a purity of at least 90%.

RNA was extracted with the RNeasy kit and about 0.5 to 1 ug was reverse transcribed using random hexamers. The immunoSEQ multiplex PCR assay, which covers 54 Vbeta and 13 Jbeta segments, was used to amplify TCR beta CDR3 regions. PCR amplification bias was corrected by using a synthetic template baseline for primer optimization and computational correction. In the original analysis: Reads were annotated to V, D and J genes per IMGT and analyzed with immunoSEQ Analyzer, keeping only productive sequences. Clonality was calculated as one minus the Shannon entropy normalized by log2 of the number of productive unique sequences. For each patient and control, public and private clones were evaluated among the 100 most prevalent clones. Clones were defined as Susac-specific when absent from the healthy and MS cohorts, from about 970 published viral clones and from other ImmuneACCESS disease sequences. The public reads were run again by TCRdb, first through fastp at Q25 and then through MiXCR, and only productive beta chains were kept. Identical CDR3 proteins give one entry, which carries the most common genes and DNA. Clone size and V and J calls follow TCRdb, not the original study. The sample table contains a few hundred thousand distinct CDR3 sequences; only one count was recorded for about 95% of them. The ten largest account for 0.075% to 0.095% of the sample.

The specimen was CD4+ T cells from PBMCs. The V gene is TRBV11-2 and the J gene is TRBJ1-2; the D region possibly corresponds to TRBD1 (6 bases align). This TCR came from a human donor with multiple sclerosis. The nucleotide sequence is TGTGCCAGCAGCGAAATCATCAACCTGGGGGCGCGGGGCTACACCTTC. Its product reads: CASSEIINLGARGYTF.